The T cell receptor (beta chain) under discussion was sequenced for a study of relationships among human T cell subsets (TCRdb year 2010). Regarding the complete study: The study sequenced eight distinct T cell populations from blood: pan T, CD8 cytotoxic, regulatory, Th1, Th2, naive plus transitional, activated and memory cells. Overall results and qualifications from the work: T cell counts went unrecorded for a couple of pan T samples, which were processed alongside pan B cells. A CD4+CD8+ double-positive population could not be ruled out by the bead-based sorting. The seven subsets showed no statistically significant differences in V, D and J usage, CDR3 length, or N-nucleotide additions. Over 60% of CD8+ cytotoxic sequences were found to belong to clones with over 100 reads, whereas few such clones were observed in the regulatory and Th2 subsets. The substantial sharing of CDR3s among Th1, Th2 and regulatory T cells was interpreted as suggesting that cell fate choices are stochastic.

The CDR3 holds 14 amino acids from the cysteine to the phenylalanine. Only the CDR3 DNA stays, 42 bases, in frame from base 1. The germline V gene (reference sequence) provides CDR1 MNHEY and CDR2 SMNVEV. The V end gives up 2 bases and the J end 4 bases, leaving 3 bases in the junction not matched to a gene. Library preparation was by multiplex PCR. The instrument was a 454 GS FLX. Semiquantitative ARM-PCR was used to amplify the TCR alpha and beta CDR3 regions from mRNA. ARM-PCR used tagged nested gene-specific primers, after which communal superprimers carried out exponential amplification. Exonuclease was used to remove the nested primers before the first-round PCR products went through the second amplification round. The amplicons were sequenced on the 454 platform, which can rapidly sequence millions of DNA fragments without cloning bias. A read counted as effective if the read could be mapped to both V and J germline segments. As for the authors' bioinformatics: IRmap, which uses pyromap, a Smith-Waterman modification adapted to 454 sequencing errors, was used to assign reads to germline V, D and J segments. D-beta assignments were filtered with cutoffs set at the 99th percentile of alignment scores obtained from simulated random sequences. The CDR3 was taken to be the amino acids lying between the conserved V-segment Y[YFLI]C motif and the J-segment [FW]GXGT motif. Repertoire diversity was estimated with a compound Poisson process model previously applied to large-scale EST data. A procedure for detecting cross-contamination was applied so that sample contamination could be argued against as the origin of shared CDR3s. TCRdb trimmed public reads at Q25 via fastp, called clones via MiXCR and kept in-frame beta chains. Every entry covers one CDR3 protein and lists the most common genes and DNA from its rows. TCRdb's processing, not the authors' own work, is the source of the V and J calls. In this sample the table shows fewer than 18,000 distinct CDR3 sequences, around 62% of which occur a single time. The ten most abundant clones make up under 40% of the sample.

Miltenyi superparamagnetic beads coated with subset-specific monoclonal antibodies were used to isolate the T cell subsets. Every T cell population came from peripheral blood. Mononuclear cells were obtained from whole blood by Ficoll separation, and monocytes were then depleted with anti-CD14 microbeads. The isolated cell populations were resuspended in RNAprotect reagent immediately. CD3+ T cells in general were included in the pan T sample. Details on this clonotype: Its antigen has not been determined. No base quality information exists; no much larger clone differs at one position.

The receptor's source is a man aged 35-49 years in good health. The sequenced material came from total T cells sorted from blood. The sample's cell subset or site label, in plain terms: CD3+ T cells in general. The chain was built from TRBV27 and TRBJ2-3, with 7 central nucleotides matching TRBD2. CDR3 reads: CASSLPGGPDTQYF. The nucleotide sequence is TGTGCCAGCAGTTTACCGGGAGGCCCAGATACGCAGTATTTT.